A selection of T cell receptor beta chains follows, all from one sample in a study of T-cell memory formation after mild COVID-19. In TCRdb, the 5' RACE reads were re-called with MiXCR into one record per CDR3 protein. The sample shows 400,000 to 500,000 distinct CDR3 sequences, about a sixth of them seen only once. The sequencing sample was made of PBMCs or a T cell subset sorted from them (not recorded which). These receptors were obtained from a man in his late teens or twenties who had mild COVID-19 (a few samples of this study predate the infection). Cell type and time point are not known. CDR3s include the opening cysteine and the closing phenylalanine or tryptophan. The D gene is left open where the match is weak. Part of the rows lack a size; the others show once, few, many or a class for expanded clones.

j_call | cdr3_length | d_call | clone_size | v_call | cdr3_nt | cdr3_aa
TRBJ1-3 | 15 | . | . | TRBV20-1 | TGCAGTGCCACTGGAGGGCCCCTCTCTGGAAACACCATATATTTT | CSATGGPLSGNTIYF
TRBJ1-2 | 14 | . | few | TRBV6-6 | TGTGCCAGCAGTTACAACAGGGAGGCCTATGGCTACACCTTC | CASSYNREAYGYTF
TRBJ2-3 | 13 | . | . | TRBV20-1 | TGCAGCGCTCGGGGAGGACTCACAGATACGCAGTATTTT | CSARGGLTDTQYF
TRBJ1-4 | 17 | TRBD1 | . | TRBV20-1 | TGCAGTGCCCGAAGAGGGGGCGCTCGGGGAACTAATGAAAAACTGTTTTTT | CSARRGGARGTNEKLFF
TRBJ1-1 | 12 | . | . | TRBV28 | TGTGCCAGCACCCGGGGAGGCACTGAAGCTTTCTTT | CASTRGGTEAFF
TRBJ1-6 | 14 | TRBD1 | . | TRBV10-3 | TGTGCCATCAGCGGACAGGGCCCTAATTCACCCCTCCACTTT | CAISGQGPNSPLHF
TRBJ1-3 | 17 | . | few | TRBV27 | TGTGCCAGCAGTTTAGAGCCCCCGAGGATGGGAGGAAACACCATATATTTT | CASSLEPPRMGGNTIYF
TRBJ1-6 | 15 | TRBD1 | many | TRBV5-1 | TGCGCCAGCAGCAAGGGGACAGGGCCTTATTCACCCCTCCACTTT | CASSKGTGPYSPLHF
TRBJ1-2 | 15 | . | few | TRBV7-9 | TGTGCCAGCAGCTCAACTGACAGCGCTAACTATGGCTACACCTTC | CASSSTDSANYGYTF
TRBJ2-7 | 14 | TRBD1 | few | TRBV5-1 | TGCGCCAGCAGCTTTGGACAGGGGTTCTACGAGCAGTACTTC | CASSFGQGFYEQYF